This T cell receptor beta chain was captured by sequencing in a study of CXCR3-negative and CXCR3-positive naive CD8 T cells. Overall study findings and caveats: TRB CDR3 hydrophobicity was greater in CXCR3-positive naive cells than in CXCR3-negative naive cells. Diversity proved comparably high across both naive subsets and much lower in memory CD8+ cells. Naive CXCR3-positive and CXCR3-negative cells shared similar TRBV-TRBJ usage, unlike memory cells.

Triplicate sorts of 300,000 cells per CD8+ subset. In regard to this clonotype: Its target is not known.

UMI-labeled 5' RACE TRB cDNA libraries were prepared from the cells. TCRdb re-called the 5' RACE reads, yielding one record per CDR3 amino acid sequence without DNA. Its table lists about 81,000 distinct CDR3 sequences. The CDR3 spans 14 residues. The germline gives CDR1 PRHDT, CDR2 FYEKMQ (reference sequence). Material: naive CXCR3- CD8+ T cells from blood. Subset indicated: CD45RO-CCR7+CD27+CD95- naive CD8+ T cells lacking CXCR3 (TNR3-). V and J are TRBV13 and TRBJ2-7. The receptor's source is a human donor in good health. Some clones in this sample may be carry-over from other donors' samples. CDR3 region: CASSFRTDFYEQYF.